This T cell receptor beta chain stems from a study of identical twins. Study-wide points: Reduced insertions were recorded for abundant cord blood beta clonotypes, with no such pattern in memory repertoires.

Concerning this clonotype: Antigen: not known.

All donors were healthy Caucasians. Germline CDR1 is SGHDN and CDR2 is FVKESK. Trimming stripped 3 bases from V and 6 bases from J, with 21 bases between. The CDR3 contains 16 residues. In TCRdb, the 5' RACE reads were re-called with MiXCR into one record per CDR3 protein. The sample consists of about 190,000 distinct CDR3 sequences, approximately 15% of them appearing once. A further study also used this sample, focusing on T cells expressing NK-cell markers. That study reports: The study found dominant NKG2C+ clonotypes at roughly 1.0-7.5% of CD8+ T cells in roughly six donors. The study found these clonotypes also leading the CD3+CD56-NKG2C+ fraction in a few donors.

The receptor's source is a woman between 18 and 29 years old in good health. The chain is built from TRBV14 and TRBJ2-7; D perhaps matches TRBD1 (5 bases). Sequencing was done on a sample of CD8+ T cells sorted from blood. The CDR3 DNA reads as TGTGCCAGCAGCCAGGCACAAAGGCAGGGAAAGCTCGAGCAGTACTTC. Its translation is CASSQAQRQGKLEQYF.